Sequencing of this T cell receptor beta chain was carried out in a study of blood T cells in healthy people across ages. This clonotype appeared a few times. The target antigen is unknown. V was cut by 4 bases and J by 0 bases, with 10 bases left in between. The V gene's germline CDR1 is MNHEY and CDR2 SMNVEV (reference sequence). The CDR3 is 14 residues long. A second about 6 to 12 cycle PCR used barcoded and J-beta primers. Researchers report that a template-switch adaptor with 12 random nucleotides tagged each cDNA molecule. TCRdb reprocessed the 5' RACE reads with MiXCR, giving one entry per CDR3 protein. The sample shows around 900,000 distinct CDR3 sequences, 51% of them seen only once. Study-level findings and limits: Greater diversity and more naive CD4+ cells were seen in long-lived donors than in aged donors. With donor CMV status unknown, expanded clonotype changes were possibly confounded. Across the age range, TCR beta diversity per million T cells fell in a roughly linear way.

The rearrangement uses TRBV27 and TRBJ2-7; weak D call: TRBD2 (6 bases). Sequencing input: blood. The sequence derives from a woman aged 55-70 years in good health. The CDR3 here is CASSYGGPSYEQYF. The CDR3 bases are TGTGCCAGCAGTTACGGGGGTCCCTCCTACGAGCAGTACTTC.